Each of the 14 T cell receptor beta chains below was sequenced from the same sample in a study of naive CD8 T cells in extremely preterm neonates. General study results and limits: Preterm infants showed shorter CDR3s, fewer N additions and less trimming than older groups.

Extremely preterm births at about 22-28 weeks of gestation supplied the samples. Only in-frame clones appear in the TCRdb table, and some are missing; sequencing was by immunoSEQ multiplex PCR. The sample yields about 5,000 clones, around 96% seen once. These TCRs are of unknown antigen specificity. The sample was naive CD8+ T cells from cord blood. These receptors came from a boy who was born preterm.

The genes are TRBV7-9 and TRBJ2-3; 8 bases fit TRBD1. With V trimmed by 3 bases and J by 2 bases, 4 bases remained unmatched. CDR3 length: 15 amino acids. The V gene's germline CDR1 is SEHNR and CDR2 FQNEAQ (reference sequence). CDR3 amino acids: CASSFRQGATDTQYF. The CDR3 nucleotides read TGTGCCAGCAGCTTTAGGCAGGGGGCCACAGATACGCAGTATTTT.

This sequence joins TRBV27 and TRBJ2-5, with TRBD2 identical over 12 bases. From germline, CDR1 is MNHEY and CDR2 SMNVEV (reference sequence). After removal of 2 bases from V and 2 bases from J, the junction contained 0 bases not matched to a gene. The CDR3 spans 15 residues. CDR3 nucleotide sequence: TGTGCCAGCAGTTTACTAGCGGGAGGGCAAGAGACCCAGTACTTC. Its translation is CASSLLAGGQETQYF.

This chain links TRBV9 with TRBJ2-2, with D possibly TRBD2 on 5 matching bases. The CDR3 covers 13 residues. Trimming pared 4 bases from V and 2 bases from J, leaving 6 bases between. Germline values: CDR1 SGDLS, CDR2 YYNGEE. CDR3 DNA: TGTGCCAGCAGCCGGACTAACACCGGGGAGCTGTTTTTT. It codes for CASSRTNTGELFF.

The CDR3 reads CASSLLGGGNQPQHF. CDR3 in DNA: TGTGCCAGCAGTTTGTTGGGGGGGGGCAATCAGCCCCAGCATTTT. The chain carries TRBV27 and TRBJ1-5; perhaps TRBD1 as D (5 bases). The V end was cut by 3 bases, the J end by 2 bases, with 11 bases between. This CDR3 is 15 amino acids long. The germline V gene has CDR1 MNHEY and CDR2 SMNVEV (reference sequence).

On this clone: Different DNA sequences within this sample yield the same CDR3. CDR3 coding DNA: TGTGCCAGCAGTTTGGGGGGCTCCTACGAGCAGTACTTC. This encodes CASSLGGSYEQYF. The chain joins TRBV28 to TRBJ2-7; D perhaps matches TRBD2 (6 bases). Germline lookup yields CDR1 MDHEN and CDR2 SYDVKM. The CDR3 contains 13 residues. The V and J ends lost 3 bases and 0 bases respectively, with 6 bases between them.

V is TRBV27 and J is TRBJ1-5, with no clear D. Trimming removed 3 bases at V and 0 bases at J, with 12 bases between. Germline V gives CDR1 MNHEY, CDR2 SMNVEV (reference sequence). The CDR3 covers 16 residues. CDR3: CASSLSGRNSNQPQHF. CDR3 coding DNA: TGTGCCAGCAGTTTGAGTGGGCGAAATAGCAATCAGCCCCAGCATTTT.

The CDR3 nucleotides are TGTGCCAGCAGCTTAGGGACTAACACAGATACGCAGTATTTT. Its translation: CASSLGTNTDTQYF. The V gene is TRBV11-2, the J gene TRBJ2-3, with a tentative D call TRBD2 (6 bases). Per germline, CDR1 SGHAT and CDR2 FQNNGV. The CDR3 loop spans 14 amino acids. Trimming cost V 1 base and J 2 bases, with 7 bases left between them.

The chain joins TRBV27 to TRBJ2-7; 10 bases map to TRBD1. Germline CDR1 MNHEY, CDR2 SMNVEV (reference sequence). The CDR3 contains 19 residues. Germline trimming cut 0 bases from V and 4 bases from J; bases unmatched to any gene: 15. The CDR3 here is CASSLSYTGTGEKFYEQYF. The CDR3 region has the DNA TGTGCCAGCAGTTTATCATATACCGGGACAGGGGAAAAGTTTTACGAGCAGTACTTC.

The rearrangement joins TRBV19 to TRBJ2-7, with 7 bases identical to TRBD2. Trimming took 4 bases from V and 2 from J; bases not matched to a gene: 5. Germline V gene sequence: CDR1 LNHDA, CDR2 SQIVND (reference sequence). CDR3 size: 14 residues. This CDR3 is CASSRGGRPYEQYF. The CDR3 nucleotides read TGTGCCAGTAGTAGGGGGGGGAGACCCTACGAGCAGTACTTC. Complete variable domain (other parts from reference TRBV19 and TRBJ2-7): DGGITQSPKYLFRKEGQNVTLSCEQNLNHDAMYWYRQDPGQGLRLIYYSQIVNDFQKGDIAEGYSVSREKKESFPLTVTSAQKNPTAFYLCASSRGGRPYEQYFGPGTRLTVT.

V and J are TRBV27 and TRBJ1-5; TRBD1 agrees at 7 bases. This CDR3 has 15 amino acids. Germline-derived CDR1 and CDR2 are MNHEY and SMNVEV (reference sequence). The junction had 1 base not matched to a gene; V was cut back by 2 bases and J by 0 bases. CDR3 protein: CASSLRGHSNQPQHF. The CDR3 DNA reads TGTGCCAGCAGTTTAAGGGGGCATAGCAATCAGCCCCAGCATTTT.

The chain carries TRBV25-1 and TRBJ2-7; TRBD1 might be the D (6 bases). Germline V gene lookup returns CDR1 MGHDK and CDR2 SYGVNS. Deletions cut 1 base from V and 3 bases from J, with 19 bases between. The CDR3 is made up of 17 amino acids. The CDR3: CASSESVRDTGFYEQYF. For the CDR3, the DNA is TGTGCCAGCAGTGAATCGGTTAGGGACACAGGATTCTACGAGCAGTACTTC.

The rearrangement uses TRBV27 and TRBJ2-7; 10 bases match TRBD2. This CDR3 region has 15 residues. The V gene end was trimmed by 2 bases and the J gene end by 3 bases; junction bases not matched to a gene: 4. The germline V gene has CDR1 MNHEY and CDR2 SMNVEV (reference sequence). CDR3 sequence reads: CASSLLAGALYEQYF. The CDR3 DNA reads as TGTGCCAGCAGTTTACTAGCGGGAGCTCTCTACGAGCAGTACTTC.

The chain has TRBV7-3 and TRBJ2-1; 7 nucleotides agree with TRBD1. The CDR3 consists of 15 residues. Germline CDR1 and CDR2: SGHTA and FQGTGA. Unmatched junction bases numbered 4, after V lost 5 bases and J lost 0 bases. The CDR3 protein is CASSTTGSSYNEQFF. CDR3 nucleotides: TGTGCCAGCAGCACGACAGGGAGCTCCTACAATGAGCAGTTCTTC. The complete variable domain, with remaining parts taken from reference TRBV7-3 and TRBJ2-1, reads GAGVSQTPSNKVTEKGKYVELRCDPISGHTALYWYRQSLGQGPEFLIYFQGTGAADDSGLPNDRFFAVRPEGSVSTLKIQRTERGDSAVYLCASSTTGSSYNEQFFGPGTRLTVL.

V gene TRBV13 combines with J gene TRBJ1-2; D is unresolved. This CDR3 is built from 14 residues. The germline gives CDR1 PRHDT, CDR2 FYEKMQ (reference sequence). With 3 bases removed from V and 6 bases from J, the gap between germline ends came to 14 bases. CDR3 bases: TGTGCCAGCAGCTTTACATCAGTCTCCCATGGCTACACCTTC. It is translated as CASSFTSVSHGYTF.